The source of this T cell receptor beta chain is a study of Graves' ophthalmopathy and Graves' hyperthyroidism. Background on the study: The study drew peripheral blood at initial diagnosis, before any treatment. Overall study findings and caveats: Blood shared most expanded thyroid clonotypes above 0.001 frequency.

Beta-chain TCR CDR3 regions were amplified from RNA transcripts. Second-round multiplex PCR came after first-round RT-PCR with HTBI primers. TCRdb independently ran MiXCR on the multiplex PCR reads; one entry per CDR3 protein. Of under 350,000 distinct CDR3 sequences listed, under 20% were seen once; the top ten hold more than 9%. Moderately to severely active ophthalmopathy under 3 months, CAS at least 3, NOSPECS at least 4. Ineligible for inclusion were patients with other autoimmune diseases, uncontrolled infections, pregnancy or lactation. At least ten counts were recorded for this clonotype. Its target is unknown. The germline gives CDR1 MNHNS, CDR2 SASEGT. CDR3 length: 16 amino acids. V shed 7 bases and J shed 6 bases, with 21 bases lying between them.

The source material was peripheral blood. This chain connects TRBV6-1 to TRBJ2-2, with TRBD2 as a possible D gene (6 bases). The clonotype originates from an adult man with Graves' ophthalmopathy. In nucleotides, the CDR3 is TGTGCCAGCATCCATCCTCGTCCGGGAGTGGCCGGGGAGCTGTTTTTT. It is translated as CASIHPRPGVAGELFF.